Presented here are 31 T cell receptor beta chains from one specimen sequenced in a study of blood T cell repertoires in COVID-19. Sequencing was performed with immunoSEQ multiplex PCR; in TCRdb, only in-frame clones are kept and a portion is missing. Of 160,000 or so clones listed, 81% are singletons. The sample taken for sequencing was PBMCs or T cells enriched from blood (not recorded which). Receptors originate from a woman aged 35 to 49 with acute COVID-19.

The V gene is TRBV6-4, the J gene TRBJ2-3, with 11 bases identical to TRBD2. The CDR3 consists of 16 residues. With 3 bases clipped from V and 0 bases from J, the junction kept 2 bases outside the gene matches. Germline V gives CDR1 MRHNA, CDR2 SNTAGT. The CDR3: CASSETSGESTDTQYF. The CDR3 nucleotides read TGTGCCAGCAGTGAGACTAGCGGGGAAAGCACAGATACGCAGTATTTT.

The V gene is TRBV5-1, the J gene TRBJ1-4; D not resolved. The V gene's germline CDR1 is SGHRS and CDR2 YFSETQ. V lost 3 bases, J lost 0 bases, and 9 bases lay in between. This CDR3 has 15 amino acids. The CDR3 protein is CASSWQSPTNEKLFF. The CDR3 DNA follows: TGCGCCAGCAGCTGGCAGTCCCCAACTAATGAAAAACTGTTTTTT. Supplemented by reference TRBV5-1 and TRBJ1-4, the full variable domain reads KAGVTQTPRYLIKTRGQQVTLSCSPISGHRSVSWYQQTPGQGLQFLFEYFSETQRNKGNFPGRFSGRQFSNSRSEMNVSTLELGDSALYLCASSWQSPTNEKLFFGSGTQLSVL.

The V gene is TRBV2, the J gene TRBJ1-6; D is undetermined. The CDR3 spans 15 residues. V shed 0 bases and J shed 9 bases, with 12 bases lying between them. Germline CDR1 reads SNHLY; CDR2 reads FYNNEI. CDR3 region: CASSEATGRASPLHF. In nucleotides, the CDR3 is TGTGCCAGCAGTGAAGCTACGGGGAGAGCTTCACCCCTCCACTTT.

The sample holds a few counts of this clone. This sequence joins TRBV4-2 and TRBJ1-5, with D possibly being TRBD1 (6 bases). Per germline, CDR1 LGHNA and CDR2 YNFKEQ. This CDR3 contains 12 residues. V shed 6 bases and J shed 5 bases, with 8 bases lying between them. The CDR3, as DNA: TGTGCCAGCAGACAGGGTGATCAGCCCCAGCATTTT. It codes for CASRQGDQPQHF.

The chain links TRBV5-4 to TRBJ1-2; TRBD1 might be the D (6 bases). Germline V lookup: CDR1 SGHNT, CDR2 YYREEE (reference sequence). This CDR3 is built from 14 residues. Trimming stripped 3 bases from V and 2 bases from J, with 11 bases between. The CDR3 reads CASSSGQKNYGYTF. CDR3 DNA: TGTGCCAGCAGCTCCGGACAGAAAAACTATGGCTACACCTTC.

The chain combines TRBV6-5 with TRBJ2-7; 9 bases map to TRBD1. From germline, CDR1 is MNHEY and CDR2 SVGAGI. This CDR3 spans 14 amino acids. V lost 7 bases and J lost 6; bases outside the gene matches: 10. The CDR3 nucleotides are TGTGCCAGCACCACGTGGGACAGGGCAGGCGAGCAGTACTTC. Protein product: CASTTWDRAGEQYF.

The chain recombines TRBV3-1 (or the pseudogene TRBV3-2) with TRBJ1-2; D ambiguous. CDR1 is LGHDT and CDR2 is YNNKEL in the germline V gene (reference sequence). The CDR3 spans 12 residues. V lost 4 bases to trimming and J lost 3 bases, with 6 bases between them. This chain's CDR3 is CASSLSDYGYTF. Written as DNA, the CDR3 is TGTGCCAGCAGCCTCTCCGACTATGGCTACACCTTC.

This clone has more than one count but fewer than ten. The J gene is TRBJ2-7, the V gene TRBV11-2, with D perhaps TRBD1 (6 bases). The germline V gene has CDR1 SGHAT and CDR2 FQNNGV. The CDR3 length is 15 residues. Trimming pared 4 bases from V and 0 bases from J, leaving 13 bases between. The CDR3 here is CASSWAPGASYEQYF. The CDR3 bases are TGTGCCAGCAGCTGGGCCCCAGGGGCCTCCTACGAGCAGTACTTC.

The chain employs TRBV5-4 and TRBJ2-1, with D perhaps TRBD2 (6 bases). Germline V gene lookup returns CDR1 SGHNT and CDR2 YYREEE (reference sequence). This CDR3 is 15 amino acids long. Trimming took 4 bases from V and 7 from J, leaving 18 bases between them. The CDR3 sequence: CASSIPPSVENEQFF. CDR3 nucleotides: TGTGCCAGCAGCATACCCCCTAGCGTAGAGAATGAGCAGTTCTTC. Full variable domain (missing parts from reference TRBV5-4 and TRBJ2-1): ETGVTQSPTHLIKTRGQQVTLRCSSQSGHNTVSWYQQALGQGPQFIFQYYREEENGRGNFPPRFSGLQFPNYSSELNVNALELDDSALYLCASSIPPSVENEQFFGPGTRLTVL.

The chain carries TRBV7-2 and TRBJ1-1, with D perhaps matching TRBD1 (5 bases). This CDR3 has 17 amino acids. Germline V lookup: CDR1 SGHTA, CDR2 FQGNSA. Trimming took off 1 base at V and 1 base at J, with 16 bases between the two ends. CDR3 sequence reads: CASSLEPAGLANTEAFF. In DNA, the CDR3 is TGTGCCAGCAGCTTAGAGCCGGCAGGGTTGGCGAACACTGAAGCTTTCTTT. The full variable domain, its missing parts supplied by reference TRBV7-2 and TRBJ1-1, is GAGVSQSPSNKVTEKGKDVELRCDPISGHTALYWYRQSLGQGLEFLIYFQGNSAPDKSGLPSDRFSAERTGGSVSTLTIQRTQQEDSAVYLCASSLEPAGLANTEAFFGQGTRLTVV.

The gene calls are TRBV5-1 and TRBJ2-2; D not certain. CDR3 length: 13 amino acids. In germline, CDR1 is SGHRS, CDR2 YFSETQ. V was pared by 0 bases and J by 7 bases, with 7 bases between. In nucleotides, the CDR3 is TGCGCCAGCAGCTTGGTCCAATTCGGGGAGCTGTTTTTT. It is translated as CASSLVQFGELFF.

The chain combines TRBV5-1 with TRBJ2-1; TRBD1 matches at 9 bases. Trimming cost V 0 bases and J 12 bases; bases outside gene matches: 16. The CDR3 loop spans 17 amino acids. CDR1 is SGHRS, CDR2 YFSETQ, per germline. The CDR3 loop is CASSLELGQGGSSVQFF. The CDR3 bases are TGCGCCAGCAGCTTGGAATTGGGACAGGGAGGATCGTCGGTGCAGTTCTTC.

This chain connects TRBV6-5 to TRBJ1-1; maybe TRBD1 (6 bases). Germline loops: CDR1 MNHEY, CDR2 SVGAGI. The length of the CDR3 is 13 residues. Between the trimmed V and J ends, which lost 7 bases and 4 bases, there was a span of 13 bases. The DNA of the CDR3 is TGTGCCAGCAAACAGGGTTCGGGCACTGAAGCTTTCTTT. Translating it yields CASKQGSGTEAFF.

The chain has TRBV10-3 and TRBJ1-3; tentative D call: TRBD1 (6 bases). V was pared by 6 bases and J by 0 bases, with 9 bases between. The CDR3 is 14 amino acids. Germline V CDR1 and CDR2: ENHRY, SYGVKD. CDR3 DNA: TGTGCCATCAGGCTGGACAGCTCTGGAAACACCATATATTTT. Its protein product is CAIRLDSSGNTIYF.

The gene calls are TRBV5-1 and TRBJ1-5; D uncertain. Looked up from germline, CDR1 is SGHRS and CDR2 is YFSETQ. The V end lost 5 bases, the J end lost 4 bases, and 10 bases lay between the germline ends. The CDR3 spans 13 residues. CDR3 sequence reads: CASRAFFNQPQHF. CDR3 coding DNA: TGCGCCAGCAGAGCTTTCTTTAATCAGCCCCAGCATTTT.

The V gene is TRBV5-1, the J gene TRBJ2-7; 14 bases fit TRBD2. V trimming: 4 bases; J trimming: 6 bases; junction bases outside the gene matches: 15. Germline CDR1 reads SGHRS; CDR2 reads YFSETQ. CDR3 length: 18 residues. The CDR3 sequence is CASSPSGTSGSYSSEQYV. CDR3 in DNA: TGCGCCAGCAGCCCCTCCGGGACTAGCGGGAGTTACTCGTCCGAGCAGTACGTC.

This chain links TRBV19 with TRBJ1-5; the match to TRBD1 covers 8 bases. V shed 5 bases and J 1 base; nucleotides not matched to a gene: 7. Per the germline V gene, CDR1 is LNHDA and CDR2 is SQIVND (reference sequence). The CDR3 length is 16 residues. CDR3 nucleotides: TGTGCCAGTAGTCCCCTCCAGGGGGCGAGCAATCAGCCCCAGCATTTT. Protein sequence: CASSPLQGASNQPQHF.

The count of this clone is one. V gene TRBV5-1 combines with J gene TRBJ2-3, with TRBD2 matching 8 bases. V was clipped by 7 bases and J by 4 bases; unmatched bases: 14. The CDR3 covers 16 residues. Germline lookup yields CDR1 SGHRS and CDR2 YFSETQ. Written as DNA, the CDR3 is TGCGCCAGCCACAGGACTAGCCGTTCAACGGCAGATACGCAGTATTTT. It yields the protein CASHRTSRSTADTQYF.

In its sample, this clone was seen a few times. V gene TRBV19 combines with J gene TRBJ1-2; TRBD1 matches at 9 bases. This CDR3 is built from 15 residues. The trim removed 3 bases at V and 3 bases at J, leaving 5 bases unmatched. Germline CDR1 reads LNHDA; CDR2 reads SQIVND (reference sequence). CDR3 coding DNA: TGTGCCAGTAGTATCATACAGGGGGCCGACTATGGCTACACCTTC. It specifies CASSIIQGADYGYTF.

CDR3 in amino acids: CASSVGMDRGLAKNIQYF. In DNA, the CDR3 is TGTGCCAGCAGCGTCGGGATGGACAGGGGGCTTGCCAAAAACATTCAGTACTTC. This sequence joins TRBV9 and TRBJ2-4; 11 nucleotides match TRBD1. The germline V gene has CDR1 SGDLS and CDR2 YYNGEE. The CDR3 totals 18 residues. V dropped 2 bases and J dropped 1; count of bases not matched to a gene: 8.

This chain links TRBV5-1 with TRBJ1-3; a possible D gene is TRBD1 (5 bases). Germline lookup yields CDR1 SGHRS and CDR2 YFSETQ. The CDR3 is 13 residues long. V lost 3 bases, J lost 4 bases, and 8 bases lay in between. CDR3 protein: CASSSGYGNTIYF. In DNA form, the CDR3 reads TGCGCCAGCAGCTCAGGGTACGGAAACACCATATATTTT.

The chain carries TRBV19 and TRBJ1-4; TRBD1 agrees at 9 bases. The V segment lost 5 bases and the J segment 8 bases; nucleotides outside the gene matches: 9. Germline V gene lookup returns CDR1 LNHDA and CDR2 SQIVND (reference sequence). This CDR3 is 15 amino acids long. CDR3 protein: CASSPRLGTGEKLFF. CDR3 DNA: TGTGCCAGTAGTCCAAGGCTCGGGACAGGGGAAAAACTGTTTTTT.

The chain couples TRBV12-5 to TRBJ1-3, with a tentative D call TRBD1 (5 bases). The CDR3 runs 18 residues. Germline CDR1 is LGHNT and CDR2 is FRNRAP. V dropped 2 bases and J dropped 2 bases, with 19 bases sitting between them. The CDR3 coding sequence is TGTGCTAGTGGTTTGCTCTGGGACGAGGGGAGGGCTGGAAACACCATATATTTT. It codes for CASGLLWDEGRAGNTIYF.

The chain is built from TRBV5-8 and TRBJ1-2; TRBD1 matches at 12 bases. This CDR3 is 15 amino acids long. After removal of 5 bases from V and 4 bases from J, the junction contained 6 bases not matched to a gene. Germline V CDR1 and CDR2: SGHTS, YDEGEE. The CDR3 DNA reads TGTGCCAGCAGTACCGGGACAGGGGGCTCCTATGGCTACACCTTC. Protein: CASSTGTGGSYGYTF.

The rearrangement links TRBV19 to TRBJ1-5; D might be TRBD1 (5 bases). Germline V CDR1 and CDR2: LNHDA, SQIVND (reference sequence). V shed 5 bases and J shed 5 bases, with 10 bases lying between them. The CDR3 runs 13 residues. The CDR3 DNA reads as TGTGCCAGTAGTTTGCAGGGTGATCAGCCCCAGCATTTT. Translated: CASSLQGDQPQHF.

V is TRBV27 and J is TRBJ2-3, with 13 bases matching TRBD2. This CDR3 has 15 amino acids. CDR1 and CDR2 from the germline V gene are MNHEY and SMNVEV (reference sequence). V dropped 6 bases and J dropped 4; count of bases not matched to a gene: 4. In DNA form, the CDR3 reads TGTGCCAGCAGGCGGACTAGCGGGAGAGCAGATACGCAGTATTTT. This sequence encodes CASRRTSGRADTQYF.

The chain links TRBV6-5 to TRBJ1-4, with D possibly TRBD1 on 6 matching bases. The CDR3 is made up of 11 amino acids. V lost 10 bases, J lost 10 bases, and 13 bases lay in between. CDR1 is MNHEY, CDR2 SVGAGI, per germline. CDR3 region: CATGGGTKLFF. DNA for the CDR3: TGTGCCACGGGGGGGGGCACAAAACTGTTTTTT.

The chain recombines TRBV30 with TRBJ1-2, with D maybe TRBD1 (5 bases). Germline CDR1 reads GTSNPN; CDR2 reads SVGIG (reference sequence). V lost 0 bases, J lost 5 bases, and 13 bases lay in between. This CDR3 is built from 14 residues. CDR3: CAWSVMQGYYGYTF. The CDR3 nucleotides are TGTGCCTGGAGTGTAATGCAGGGATATTATGGCTACACCTTC.

The DNA for the CDR3 is TGTGCCAGCAGTGATGGACTAGCGGGAGGGAACGAGCAGTACTTC. As protein: CASSDGLAGGNEQYF. The chain employs TRBV2 and TRBJ2-7; 15 nucleotides line up with TRBD2. CDR1 is SNHLY and CDR2 is FYNNEI in the germline V gene. The J segment lost 5 bases and the V segment lost 3 bases, leaving 2 bases of the junction unmatched. This CDR3 region has 15 residues.

This clone has just one count. This chain uses TRBV6-5 with TRBJ1-2; 9 nucleotides agree with TRBD1. Germline CDR1 MNHEY, CDR2 SVGAGI. The CDR3 runs to 13 residues. J gave up 6 bases and V 9 bases, and 8 bases lay outside the gene matches. CDR3 residues: CASSRDRADGYTF. In DNA, the CDR3 is TGTGCCAGTTCCCGGGACAGGGCGGATGGCTACACCTTC.

This clone came up a few times. The chain is built from TRBV11-2 and TRBJ2-7; possibly TRBD1 for D (6 bases). Looked up from germline, CDR1 is SGHAT and CDR2 is FQNNGV. There are 15 residues in the CDR3. The V end was cut by 5 bases, the J end by 2 bases, with 16 bases between. Written as DNA, the CDR3 is TGTGCCAGCAGCCCGTGGACAGCCCTTACCTACGAGCAGTACTTC. Residues: CASSPWTALTYEQYF.